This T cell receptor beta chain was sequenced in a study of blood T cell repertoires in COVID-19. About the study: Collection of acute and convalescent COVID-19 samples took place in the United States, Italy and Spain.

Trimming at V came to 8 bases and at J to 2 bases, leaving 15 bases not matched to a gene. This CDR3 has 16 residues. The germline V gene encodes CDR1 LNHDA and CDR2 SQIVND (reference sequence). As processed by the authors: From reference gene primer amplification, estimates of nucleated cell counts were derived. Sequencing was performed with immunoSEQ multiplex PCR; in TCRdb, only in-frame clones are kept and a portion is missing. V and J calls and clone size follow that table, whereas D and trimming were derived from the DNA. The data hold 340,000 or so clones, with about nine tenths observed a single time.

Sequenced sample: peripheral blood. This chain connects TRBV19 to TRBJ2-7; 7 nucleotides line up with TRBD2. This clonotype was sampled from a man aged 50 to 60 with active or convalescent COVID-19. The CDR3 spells CASQEVSGGPTYEQYF. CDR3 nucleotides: TGTGCCAGTCAGGAGGTTTCGGGGGGTCCTACCTACGAGCAGTACTTC. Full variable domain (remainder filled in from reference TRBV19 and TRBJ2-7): DGGITQSPKYLFRKEGQNVTLSCEQNLNHDAMYWYRQDPGQGLRLIYYSQIVNDFQKGDIAEGYSVSREKKESFPLTVTSAQKNPTAFYLCASQEVSGGPTYEQYFGPGTRLTVT.